The 22 T cell receptor beta chains below come from one sample, sequenced in a study of blood T cell repertoires in COVID-19. Clones were read by immunoSEQ multiplex PCR, and TCRdb kept only the in-frame ones, dropping some. Found here are about 160,000 clones, 81% of them singletons; the top ten hold 11%. The specimen was peripheral blood. These receptors all come from a man aged 55 to 70 with active or convalescent COVID-19.

The table lists this clone with a count of one. V and J are TRBV25-1 and TRBJ2-7, with 10 nucleotides matching TRBD2. After removal of 5 bases from V and 7 bases from J, the junction contained 8 bases not matched to a gene. In germline, CDR1 is MGHDK, CDR2 SYGVNS. The CDR3 extends over 14 amino acids. CDR3 residues: CASSPSGRAGEQYF. The CDR3 DNA reads as TGTGCCAGCAGTCCCAGCGGGAGGGCGGGTGAGCAGTACTTC.

CDR3 sequence: CASISGSLTNYGYTF. The CDR3 bases are TGTGCCAGCATCTCGGGGAGTCTTACTAACTATGGCTACACCTTC. The rearrangement links TRBV2 to TRBJ1-2; no clear D gene. Trimming removed 7 bases at V and 0 bases at J, with 15 bases between. CDR1 and CDR2 from the germline V gene are SNHLY and FYNNEI. The CDR3 length is 15 residues.

The chain combines TRBV5-1 with TRBJ1-1; no clear D. The CDR3 is 13 residues long. Trimming pared 0 bases from V and 3 bases from J, leaving 6 bases between. Per the germline V gene, CDR1 is SGHRS and CDR2 is YFSETQ. The CDR3 sequence is CASSLELYTEAFF. CDR3 nucleotide sequence: TGCGCCAGCAGCTTGGAATTATACACTGAAGCTTTCTTT.

The chain is built from TRBV9 and TRBJ2-5; 14 positions match TRBD2. The CDR3 contains 17 residues. CDR1 is SGDLS, CDR2 YYNGEE, per germline. The trim removed 4 bases at V and 1 base at J, leaving 6 bases unmatched. CDR3 bases: TGTGCCAGCAGCCCGAGGACTAGCGGGAGGACCCAAGAGACCCAGTACTTC. It is translated as CASSPRTSGRTQETQYF. The full variable domain, its missing parts supplied by reference TRBV9 and TRBJ2-5, is DSGVTQTPKHLITATGQRVTLRCSPRSGDLSVYWYQQSLDQGLQFLIQYYNGEERAKGNILERFSAQQFPDLHSELNLSSLELGDSALYFCASSPRTSGRTQETQYFGPGTRLLVL.

The chain has TRBV5-1 and TRBJ2-5, with 13 positions matching TRBD2. CDR1 and CDR2 (germline): SGHRS, YFSETQ. This CDR3 is 19 amino acids long. V lost 0 bases and J lost 1; bases outside the gene matches: 9. CDR3 sequence: CASSLAGTSGVGLQETQYF. DNA of the CDR3: TGCGCCAGCAGCTTGGCCGGGACTAGCGGGGTGGGCCTCCAAGAGACCCAGTACTTC.

This clone has just one count. The chain carries TRBV20-1 and TRBJ1-2, with 7 bases matching TRBD1. CDR3 length equals 14 residues. Per germline, CDR1 DFQATT and CDR2 SNEGSKA (reference sequence). Trimming cost V 3 bases and J 0 bases; bases outside gene matches: 4. Here the CDR3 DNA reads TGCAGTGCTAGTGGCCAGGGGGCTAACTATGGCTACACCTTC. Amino acid sequence: CSASGQGANYGYTF.

The V and J genes are TRBV7-9 and TRBJ1-3; D gene ambiguous. Germline V gene sequence: CDR1 SEHNR, CDR2 FQNEAQ (reference sequence). The CDR3 contains 17 residues. The germline V and J ends were trimmed by 0 bases and 0 bases, with 12 bases remaining between them. The CDR3, as DNA: TGTGCCAGCAGCTTAGCCCCCGGGGTCGACTCTGGAAACACCATATATTTT. It specifies CASSLAPGVDSGNTIYF. Full variable domain (rest looked up from reference TRBV7-9 and TRBJ1-3): DTGVSQNPRHKITKRGQNVTFRCDPISEHNRLYWYRQTLGQGPEFLTYFQNEAQLEKSRLLSDRFSAERPKGSFSTLEIQRTEQGDSAMYLCASSLAPGVDSGNTIYFGEGSWLTVV.

The CDR3 sequence: CSVLGTLPRNEQYF. DNA of the CDR3: TGCAGCGTGTTAGGGACTCTCCCCCGGAACGAGCAGTACTTC. The V call is TRBV29-1, the J call TRBJ2-7, with D perhaps TRBD2 (6 bases). Deletions cut 6 bases from V and 5 bases from J, with 20 bases between. Germline CDR1 SQVTM, CDR2 ANQGSEA. The CDR3 spans 14 residues.

The chain recombines TRBV18 with TRBJ2-7; 11 nucleotides line up with TRBD2. With 4 bases clipped from V and 4 bases from J, the junction kept 12 bases outside the gene matches. Germline loops: CDR1 KGHSH, CDR2 LQKENI. The CDR3 consists of 17 residues. As DNA, the CDR3 is TGTGCCAGCTCACGACCGAAACTAGCGGGGGAGCTATACGAGCAGTACTTC. Translating it yields CASSRPKLAGELYEQYF. The full variable domain, completed using reference TRBV18 and TRBJ2-7, is NAGVMQNPRHLVRRRGQEARLRCSPMKGHSHVYWYRQLPEEGLKFMVYLQKENIIDESGMPKERFSAEFPKEGPSILRIQQVVRGDSAAYFCASSRPKLAGELYEQYFGPGTRLTVT.

The chain carries TRBV19 and TRBJ2-7, with D possibly matching TRBD1 (7 bases). Germline V gene sequence: CDR1 LNHDA, CDR2 SQIVND (reference sequence). V lost 3 bases and J 0 bases, leaving 12 bases between the germline ends. The CDR3 totals 15 residues. The chain's CDR3 is CASSIPGGSSYEQYF. The CDR3 DNA follows: TGTGCCAGTAGTATCCCAGGGGGGTCCTCCTACGAGCAGTACTTC.

Here the CDR3 reads CASSFGDRTTNEKLFF. CDR3 DNA sequence: TGTGCCAGCAGCTTTGGGGACAGGACAACTAATGAAAAACTGTTTTTT. V usage is TRBV11-2 and J usage is TRBJ1-4; 8 positions agree with TRBD1. The CDR3 has 16 residues. CDR1 SGHAT and CDR2 FQNNGV come from the germline V gene. V was clipped by 3 bases and J by 0 bases; unmatched bases: 3.

This clone was seen a single time. The chain links TRBV12-3 or TRBV12-4 to TRBJ1-1; D remains ambiguous. V lost 5 bases to trimming and J lost 6 bases, with 10 bases between them. This CDR3 has 12 residues. DNA for the CDR3: TGTGCCAGCAGTGAGGGATTCGCTGAAGCTTTCTTT. This gives the protein CASSEGFAEAFF.

This clone was picked up a small number of times. The genes are TRBV27 and TRBJ1-1; maybe TRBD1 (5 bases). The V end lost 2 bases, the J end lost 3 bases, and 7 bases lay between the germline ends. The length of the CDR3 is 13 residues. Germline V CDR1 and CDR2: MNHEY, SMNVEV (reference sequence). The CDR3, as DNA: TGTGCCAGCAGTTTACAGGGCTACACTGAAGCTTTCTTT. Amino acids: CASSLQGYTEAFF.

As DNA, the CDR3 is TGCGCCAGCAGCCAAACCGGGACAGTTAATTCACCCCTCCACTTT. Translating it yields CASSQTGTVNSPLHF. The chain has TRBV4-1 and TRBJ1-6, with 7 bases that match TRBD1. The CDR3 is 15 residues long. Germline CDR1 is MGHRA and CDR2 is YSYEKL. J gave up 6 bases and V 2 bases, and 4 bases lay outside the gene matches.

V gene TRBV7-6 combines with J gene TRBJ2-1, with D perhaps TRBD2 (6 bases). The V gene's germline CDR1 is SGHVS and CDR2 FNYEAQ. Between the trimmed V and J ends, which lost 0 bases and 2 bases, there was a span of 11 bases. This CDR3 is built from 16 residues. CDR3: CASSLASGGPYNEQFF. CDR3 DNA: TGTGCCAGCAGCTTAGCCAGCGGAGGGCCCTACAATGAGCAGTTCTTC.

The chain carries TRBV6-5 and TRBJ2-7; 10 bases align to TRBD1. The CDR3 contains 14 residues. The V segment lost 3 bases and the J segment 4 bases; nucleotides outside the gene matches: 3. CDR1 MNHEY and CDR2 SVGAGI come from the germline V gene. The DNA of the CDR3 is TGTGCCAGCAGTTATGGGACAGGGGAGTACGAGCAGTACTTC. This sequence encodes CASSYGTGEYEQYF.

This clone was seen a single time. The CDR3 DNA reads as TGCGCCAGCAGCTTCGAGGGGGAAGAGACCCAGTACTTC. It is translated as CASSFEGEETQYF. The chain employs TRBV5-1 and TRBJ2-5, with a tentative D call TRBD1 (6 bases). Trimming took off 2 bases at V and 3 bases at J, with 8 bases between the two ends. The CDR3 extends over 13 amino acids. Germline-derived CDR1 and CDR2 are SGHRS and YFSETQ.

V and J are TRBV5-1 and TRBJ1-3, with D maybe TRBD1 (6 bases). Germline assignment: CDR1 SGHRS and CDR2 YFSETQ. V shed 4 bases and J shed 0 bases, with 14 bases lying between them. The CDR3 runs to 16 residues. The CDR3 spells CASSAQGPSSGNTIYF. CDR3 nucleotides: TGCGCCAGCAGCGCACAGGGACCAAGCTCTGGAAACACCATATATTTT.

V usage is TRBV2 and J usage is TRBJ2-2, with 7 bases matching TRBD1. Germline CDR1 reads SNHLY; CDR2 reads FYNNEI. CDR3 length equals 15 residues. Trimming cost V 0 bases and J 7 bases; bases outside gene matches: 5. Here the CDR3 DNA reads TGTGCCAGCAGTGAAGCTGGGACAGTTAACGGGGAGCTGTTTTTT. Amino acids: CASSEAGTVNGELFF.

V and J are TRBV19 and TRBJ1-6, with a tentative D call TRBD1 (6 bases). V was clipped by 10 bases and J by 4 bases, with 14 bases between them. CDR1 LNHDA and CDR2 SQIVND come from the germline V gene (reference sequence). The CDR3 is 14 amino acids. CDR3 loop: CATRTDNYNSPLHF. In nucleotides, the CDR3 is TGTGCCACCCGGACAGACAATTATAATTCACCCCTCCACTTT. The variable domain in full, with the rest retrieved from reference TRBV19 and TRBJ1-6, is DGGITQSPKYLFRKEGQNVTLSCEQNLNHDAMYWYRQDPGQGLRLIYYSQIVNDFQKGDIAEGYSVSREKKESFPLTVTSAQKNPTAFYLCATRTDNYNSPLHFGNGTRLTVT.

This chain uses TRBV6-6 with TRBJ2-3; tentative D call: TRBD2 (6 bases). Per the germline V gene, CDR1 is MNHNY and CDR2 is SVGAGI (reference sequence). There are 14 residues in the CDR3. V lost 6 bases to trimming and J lost 3 bases, with 13 bases between them. This chain's CDR3 is CASSQGLETDTQYF. CDR3 coding DNA: TGTGCCAGCAGCCAGGGACTGGAAACAGATACGCAGTATTTT.

The chain combines TRBV13 with TRBJ2-1; 11 nucleotides line up with TRBD1. In germline, CDR1 is PRHDT, CDR2 FYEKMQ (reference sequence). The trim removed 5 bases at V and 8 bases at J, leaving 2 bases unmatched. CDR3 length: 13 residues. In DNA, the CDR3 is TGTGCCAGCAGCAGGGGACAGGGGGATGAGCAGTTCTTC. Encoded protein: CASSRGQGDEQFF.